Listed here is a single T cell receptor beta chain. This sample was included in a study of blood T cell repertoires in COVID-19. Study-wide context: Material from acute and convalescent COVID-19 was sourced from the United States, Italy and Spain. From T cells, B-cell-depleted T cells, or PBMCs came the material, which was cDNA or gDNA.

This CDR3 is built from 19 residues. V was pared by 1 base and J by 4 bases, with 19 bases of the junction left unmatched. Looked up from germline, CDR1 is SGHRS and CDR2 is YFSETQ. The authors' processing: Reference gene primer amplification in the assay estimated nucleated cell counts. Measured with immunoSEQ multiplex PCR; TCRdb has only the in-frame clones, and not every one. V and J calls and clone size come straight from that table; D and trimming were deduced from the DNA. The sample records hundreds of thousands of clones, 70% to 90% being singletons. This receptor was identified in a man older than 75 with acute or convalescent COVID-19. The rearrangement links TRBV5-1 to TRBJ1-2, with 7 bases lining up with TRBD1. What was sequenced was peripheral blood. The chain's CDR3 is CASSLPPSRQGVGGYGYTF. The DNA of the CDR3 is TGCGCCAGCAGCTTGCCACCCAGTCGGCAGGGGGTTGGAGGCTATGGCTACACCTTC.